The 22 T cell receptor beta chains in this list originate from one sample, sequenced in a study of blood T cell repertoires in COVID-19. The data were produced by immunoSEQ multiplex PCR, yet TCRdb's version contains in-frame clones alone and is incomplete. The table lists about 360,000 clones, over 75% of them singletons. Sequencing was done on a sample of PBMCs or T cells enriched from blood (not recorded which). The receptors were gathered from a young man who had recovered from COVID-19.

This clone was counted only a few times. V is TRBV27 and J is TRBJ1-4, with no clear D. CDR3 length: 14 residues. V was trimmed by 3 bases and J by 7 bases, leaving 12 bases between them. Looked up from germline, CDR1 is MNHEY and CDR2 is SMNVEV (reference sequence). For the CDR3, the DNA is TGTGCCAGCAGTTTTGGTTCGGTCCGTGAAAAACTGTTTTTT. It specifies CASSFGSVREKLFF.

The chain couples TRBV7-8 to TRBJ1-5; D is perhaps TRBD1 (5 bases). Germline lookup yields CDR1 SGHVS and CDR2 FQNEAQ. There are 15 residues in the CDR3. V lost 1 base, J lost 6 bases, and 13 bases lay in between. Written as DNA, the CDR3 is TGTGCCAGCAGCTTAGAGGAGGGGCTCGGTCAGCCCCAGCATTTT. Translated: CASSLEEGLGQPQHF. The whole variable domain, filled in from reference TRBV7-8 and TRBJ1-5, reads GAGVSQSPRYKVAKRGQDVALRCDPISGHVSLFWYQQALGQGPEFLTYFQNEAQLDKSGLPSDRFFAERPEGSVSTLKIQRTQQEDSAVYLCASSLEEGLGQPQHFGDGTRLSIL.

V gene TRBV10-3 combines with J gene TRBJ1-2; D is perhaps TRBD1 (5 bases). The CDR3 spans 16 residues. Trimming took 7 bases from V and 4 from J, leaving 22 bases between them. CDR1 and CDR2 (germline): ENHRY, SYGVKD. The chain's CDR3 is CAITRDGAVAPYGYTF. DNA for the CDR3: TGTGCCATCACCCGAGATGGGGCGGTCGCCCCCTATGGCTACACCTTC.

The CDR3 sequence: CASRTAAPNTGELFF. The CDR3 DNA sequence: TGTGCCAGCAGAACAGCGGCACCGAACACCGGGGAGCTGTTTTTT. The V call is TRBV7-2, the J call TRBJ2-2; D may be TRBD2 (5 bases). The CDR3 contains 15 residues. Germline V gene sequence: CDR1 SGHTA, CDR2 FQGNSA. V lost 6 bases and J lost 0, with 11 bases in between.

The rearrangement links TRBV2 to TRBJ1-4; maybe TRBD1 (5 bases). Germline CDR1 and CDR2: SNHLY and FYNNEI. The CDR3 has 12 residues. The V end was cut by 8 bases, the J end by 8 bases, with 12 bases between. In DNA form, the CDR3 reads TGTGCCAGCTGCGGGGACGGGGAAAAACTGTTTTTT. This encodes CASCGDGEKLFF.

V is TRBV11-3 and J is TRBJ1-1, with a weak D call TRBD1 (5 bases). There are 13 residues in the CDR3. The V gene's germline CDR1 is SGHNT and CDR2 YENEEA. Trimming left V 2 bases short and J 6 bases short, with 10 bases between. Written as DNA, the CDR3 is TGTGCCAGCAGCTTAATGCGGGACGCTGAAGCTTTCTTT. Translated: CASSLMRDAEAFF.

V usage is TRBV7-3 and J usage is TRBJ2-5; a possible D gene is TRBD2 (5 bases). This CDR3 region has 14 residues. Germline V gives CDR1 SGHTA, CDR2 FQGTGA. V lost 2 bases and J lost 3, with 10 bases in between. CDR3 sequence reads: CASSLYAAEETQYF. The CDR3 DNA is TGTGCCAGCAGCTTATACGCAGCGGAAGAGACCCAGTACTTC. Variable domain in full (rest from reference TRBV7-3 and TRBJ2-5): GAGVSQTPSNKVTEKGKYVELRCDPISGHTALYWYRQSLGQGPEFLIYFQGTGAADDSGLPNDRFFAVRPEGSVSTLKIQRTERGDSAVYLCASSLYAAEETQYFGPGTRLLVL.

This clone was recorded once. This chain connects TRBV10-3 to TRBJ2-1, with TRBD2 matching over 10 bases. The CDR3 consists of 14 residues. The V gene end was trimmed by 8 bases and the J gene end by 3 bases; junction bases not matched to a gene: 4. In germline, CDR1 is ENHRY, CDR2 SYGVKD. As DNA, the CDR3 is TGTGCCATCGGGGTAGCGGGGGGCTACAATGAGCAGTTCTTC. It encodes CAIGVAGGYNEQFF.

V and J are TRBV19 and TRBJ1-5; 7 bases agree with TRBD1. With 1 base clipped from V and 5 bases from J, the junction kept 8 bases outside the gene matches. The CDR3 has 16 amino acids. The germline V gene has CDR1 LNHDA and CDR2 SQIVND (reference sequence). As DNA, the CDR3 is TGTGCCAGTAGTATAGGGGGGGACAGCCGATATCAGCCCCAGCATTTT. This encodes CASSIGGDSRYQPQHF.

The V and J genes are TRBV10-3 and TRBJ1-1; weak D call: TRBD1 (5 bases). V was trimmed by 10 bases and J by 5 bases, leaving 17 bases between them. The CDR3 consists of 13 residues. The V gene's germline CDR1 is ENHRY and CDR2 SYGVKD. The CDR3 region is CASRTQGLTEAFF. CDR3 DNA: TGTGCCAGCAGGACTCAGGGTTTAACTGAAGCTTTCTTT.

The gene calls are TRBV30 and TRBJ1-2; 10 positions agree with TRBD1. Trimming at V came to 3 bases and at J to 5 bases, leaving 6 bases not matched to a gene. This CDR3 is 14 amino acids long. Germline-derived CDR1 and CDR2 are GTSNPN and SVGIG (reference sequence). The CDR3 sequence: CAWSRGQGGYGYTF. The CDR3 bases are TGTGCCTGGAGCAGAGGACAGGGGGGATATGGCTACACCTTC. Filled out from reference TRBV30 and TRBJ1-2, the complete variable domain reads SQTIHQWPATLVQPVGSPLSLECTVEGTSNPNLYWYRQAAGRGLQLLFYSVGIGQISSEVPQNLSASRPQDRQFILSSKKLLLSDSGFYLCAWSRGQGGYGYTFGSGTRLTVV.

The chain uses TRBV6-6 and TRBJ1-2, with 7 bases that match TRBD1. Trimming cost V 5 bases and J 4 bases; bases outside gene matches: 16. The V gene's germline CDR1 is MNHNY and CDR2 SVGAGI (reference sequence). This CDR3 is built from 17 residues. CDR3 sequence: CASSQYLQGRDSYGYTF. The CDR3 coding sequence is TGTGCCAGCAGTCAATACCTACAGGGGCGGGATTCCTATGGCTACACCTTC.

This clone is a singleton in its sample. The chain carries TRBV24-1 and TRBJ2-1, with 7 bases that match TRBD1. V dropped 5 bases and J dropped 8; count of bases not matched to a gene: 8. Germline lookup yields CDR1 KGHDR and CDR2 SFDVKD. This CDR3 region has 14 residues. The CDR3 loop reads CATSGRDSLDEQFF. The CDR3 DNA reads as TGTGCCACCAGTGGTCGGGACAGTCTAGATGAGCAGTTCTTC.

The chain uses TRBV30 and TRBJ2-7, with 9 positions matching TRBD1. CDR3 length: 14 amino acids. The germline V gene encodes CDR1 GTSNPN and CDR2 SVGIG (reference sequence). With 1 base clipped from V and 2 bases from J, the junction kept 3 bases outside the gene matches. CDR3 sequence: CAWSAGTGTYEQYF. In nucleotides, the CDR3 is TGTGCCTGGAGTGCCGGGACAGGGACCTACGAGCAGTACTTC.

Only one count was recorded for this clone. The CDR3 here is CASSETLVAGETQYF. The CDR3 nucleotides read TGTGCCAGCAGTGAGACCCTTGTGGCGGGGGAGACCCAGTACTTC. The chain recombines TRBV25-1 with TRBJ2-5, with D possibly TRBD2 on 6 matching bases. V gave up 3 bases and J gave up 5 bases, with 16 bases separating them. The germline V gene has CDR1 MGHDK and CDR2 SYGVNS. CDR3 size: 15 residues.

This chain uses TRBV6-5 with TRBJ1-4; 7 bases agree with TRBD1. CDR3 length equals 15 residues. CDR1 is MNHEY and CDR2 is SVGAGI in the germline V gene. With 6 bases clipped from V and 5 bases from J, the junction kept 9 bases outside the gene matches. This CDR3 reads CASSINRGLNEKLFF. The CDR3 nucleotides are TGTGCCAGCAGCATTAACAGGGGACTCAATGAAAAACTGTTTTTT.

This chain links TRBV5-1 with TRBJ2-5, with 10 positions matching TRBD1. CDR1 is SGHRS and CDR2 is YFSETQ in the germline V gene. V was pared by 3 bases and J by 4 bases, with 9 bases of the junction left unmatched. The CDR3 contains 16 residues. CDR3: CASSYAGTGVGETQYF. The CDR3 bases are TGCGCCAGCAGCTACGCCGGGACAGGGGTTGGAGAGACCCAGTACTTC.

Comment on this clone: One end of the junction does not line up with germline, which may come from a read error. Other DNA sequences of this sample code for an identical CDR3. The CDR3 loop reads CASSPGQGETQYF. CDR3 DNA: TGTGCTAGCAGCCCGGGACAGGGAGAGACCCAGTACTTC. This chain uses TRBV7-7 with TRBJ2-5, with 9 positions matching TRBD1. This CDR3 contains 13 residues. Germline V CDR1 and CDR2: SSHAT, FNYEAQ (reference sequence).

V and J are TRBV12-5 and TRBJ1-2, with D possibly being TRBD1 (6 bases). Trimming stripped 1 base from V and 8 bases from J, with 11 bases between. The CDR3 spans 13 residues. Germline CDR1 is LGHNT and CDR2 is FRNRAP. CDR3 protein: CASGLDGGLGYTF. The CDR3 DNA follows: TGTGCTAGTGGTTTGGACGGGGGGCTGGGCTACACCTTC.

The genes are TRBV5-6 and TRBJ1-1, with D maybe TRBD1 (6 bases). V lost 0 bases, J lost 6 bases, and 15 bases lay in between. Germline lookup yields CDR1 SGHDT and CDR2 YYEEEE. The CDR3 sequence is 15 residues long. The CDR3 bases are TGTGCCAGCAGCTTGGTCCTACAGGGATCCTCTGAAGCTTTCTTT. Translating gives CASSLVLQGSSEAFF.

The chain carries TRBV27 and TRBJ2-4; TRBD1 agrees at 11 bases. Trimming cost V 5 bases and J 6 bases; bases outside gene matches: 3. The CDR3 runs to 14 residues. Germline V CDR1 and CDR2: MNHEY, SMNVEV (reference sequence). CDR3 amino acids: CASSPGTGGNIQYF. The DNA for the CDR3 is TGTGCCAGCAGTCCCGGGACAGGGGGAAACATTCAGTACTTC.

The chain combines TRBV4-3 with TRBJ2-5; D may be TRBD2 (6 bases). The V gene's germline CDR1 is LGHNA and CDR2 YSLEER. The CDR3 has 15 residues. With 4 bases removed from V and 1 base from J, the gap between germline ends came to 13 bases. This CDR3 reads CASSPGSAGQETQYF. The CDR3 DNA follows: TGCGCCAGCAGCCCGGGGTCAGCGGGCCAAGAGACCCAGTACTTC.